The source of this T cell receptor beta chain is a study of T-cell reconstitution after alpha-beta-depleted transplantation in children. The study's findings and limits: Several hundred expanded graft clones reportedly supplied alpha-beta T cells about two months after transplant. T-cell counts and diversity at one year following transplant were attributed mainly to newly produced T cells. Surviving thymic progenitors and recipient T cells were the source of high TCRbeta diversity at day 60 in some patients.

Germline V gene lookup returns CDR1 DFQATT and CDR2 SNEGSKA (reference sequence). V was trimmed by 1 base and J by 0 bases, leaving 14 bases between them. CDR3 size: 16 residues. Preparation of the TCRbeta library involved a method that used unique molecular identifiers. TCRdb used MiXCR to reprocess the PCR reads, holding one entry per CDR3 protein. Of 280,000 or so distinct CDR3 sequences in the sample, about 9.9% were seen once. This clonotype was seen ten or more times. The antigen is unknown. The rearrangement uses TRBV20-1 and TRBJ2-3; tentatively, D is TRBD1 (6 bases). The sequenced sample was peripheral blood, obtained 180 days after TCRalphabeta/CD19-depleted stem cell transplant. The receptor was isolated from a male patient between 2 and 15 years old who had a stem cell transplant for chronic granulomatous disease, so the T cells may come from the graft donor. CDR3 protein: CSARGTVPISTDTQYF. The CDR3, as DNA: TGCAGTGCTAGAGGGACAGTCCCAATTAGCACAGATACGCAGTATTTT.